The T cell receptor (beta chain) described here comes from a study of T cells in Graves' hyperthyroidism and ophthalmopathy. Study-wide background: The blood sample was taken at first diagnosis, before treatment began.

What was amplified from RNA transcripts were TCR beta CDR3 regions. A set of HTBI primers served as the primers for a first-round RT-PCR of the TCR CDR3. Each CDR3 protein gets one entry after TCRdb re-called the multiplex PCR reads with MiXCR. The table has about 720,000 distinct CDR3 sequences, about 15% seen once. In its sample, this clonotype was seen a few times. Its antigen is unidentified. Pregnant or lactating patients were excluded, as were those with uncontrolled infection or other autoimmune disease. An approximately 9.4 ml volume of fresh peripheral blood provided the PBMCs. Whole-study findings and limits: Most thyroid clonotypes with frequency above 0.001 were detected in blood.

Germline lookup yields CDR1 MNHNS and CDR2 SASEGT. The CDR3 is 15 residues long. This receptor was obtained from a man aged 18 to 35 with Graves' hyperthyroidism. The V call is TRBV6-1, the J call TRBJ2-7; 9 bases map to TRBD2. The sequenced sample consisted of blood. This CDR3 is CASGSRTSDAYEQYF. The CDR3 DNA is TGTGCAAGCGGCTCCAGGACTAGCGATGCCTACGAGCAGTACTTC.